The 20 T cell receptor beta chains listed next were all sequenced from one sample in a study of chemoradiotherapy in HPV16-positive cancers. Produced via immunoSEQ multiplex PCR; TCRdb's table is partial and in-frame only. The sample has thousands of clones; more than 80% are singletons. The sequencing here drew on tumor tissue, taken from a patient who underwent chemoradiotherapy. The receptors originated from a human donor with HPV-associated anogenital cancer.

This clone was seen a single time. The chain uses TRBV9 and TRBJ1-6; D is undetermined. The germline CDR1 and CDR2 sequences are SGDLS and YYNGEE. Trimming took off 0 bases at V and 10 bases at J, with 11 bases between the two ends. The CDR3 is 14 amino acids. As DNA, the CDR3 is TGTGCCAGCAGCGTAGAGAAAGGAGGGTCACCCCTCCACTTT. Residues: CASSVEKGGSPLHF.

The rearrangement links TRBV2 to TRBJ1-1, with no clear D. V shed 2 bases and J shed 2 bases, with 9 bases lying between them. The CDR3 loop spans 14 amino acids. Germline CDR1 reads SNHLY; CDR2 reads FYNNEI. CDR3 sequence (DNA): TGTGCCAGCAGTGAATTGACGGGAAACACTGAAGCTTTCTTT. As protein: CASSELTGNTEAFF.

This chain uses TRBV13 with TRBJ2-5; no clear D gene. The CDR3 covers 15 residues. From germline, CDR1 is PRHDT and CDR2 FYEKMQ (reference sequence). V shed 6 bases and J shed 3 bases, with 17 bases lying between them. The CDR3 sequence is CASRHRNAREETQYF. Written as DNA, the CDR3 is TGTGCCAGCAGACATAGAAACGCCCGGGAAGAGACCCAGTACTTC.

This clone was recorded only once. CDR3 nucleotide sequence: TGTGCCAGTAGTATACCGGGGGCTGGGGCCAACGTCCTGACTTTC. It codes for CASSIPGAGANVLTF. This sequence joins TRBV19 and TRBJ2-6, with D perhaps TRBD2 (6 bases). V shed 2 bases and J shed 2 bases, with 7 bases lying between them. Germline lookup yields CDR1 LNHDA and CDR2 SQIVND (reference sequence). The CDR3 covers 15 residues.

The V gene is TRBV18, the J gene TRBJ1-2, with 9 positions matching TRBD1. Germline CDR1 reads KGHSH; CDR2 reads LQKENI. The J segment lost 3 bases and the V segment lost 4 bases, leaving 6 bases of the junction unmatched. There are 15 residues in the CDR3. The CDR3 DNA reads TGTGCCAGCTCACGGACAGGGGAAAGATACTATGGCTACACCTTC. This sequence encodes CASSRTGERYYGYTF.

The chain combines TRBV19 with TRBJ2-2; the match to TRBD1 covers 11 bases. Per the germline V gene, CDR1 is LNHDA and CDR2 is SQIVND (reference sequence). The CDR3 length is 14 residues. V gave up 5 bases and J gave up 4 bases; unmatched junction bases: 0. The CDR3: CASSGQGATGELFF. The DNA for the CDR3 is TGTGCCAGTAGTGGACAGGGGGCCACCGGGGAGCTGTTTTTT.

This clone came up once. This CDR3 reads CASSLGAGRSYEQYF. For the CDR3, the DNA is TGCGCCAGCAGCTTGGGGGCGGGAAGGTCCTACGAGCAGTACTTC. The chain couples TRBV5-1 to TRBJ2-7; perhaps TRBD2 as D (6 bases). The CDR3 sequence is 15 residues long. CDR1 and CDR2 (germline): SGHRS, YFSETQ. Trimming pared 0 bases from V and 1 base from J, leaving 11 bases between.

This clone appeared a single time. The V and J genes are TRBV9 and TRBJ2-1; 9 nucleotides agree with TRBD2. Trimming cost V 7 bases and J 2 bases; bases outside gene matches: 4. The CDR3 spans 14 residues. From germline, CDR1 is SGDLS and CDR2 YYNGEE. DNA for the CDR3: TGTGCCAGCGTAGCGGGAGAGGCCTACAATGAGCAGTTCTTC. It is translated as CASVAGEAYNEQFF.

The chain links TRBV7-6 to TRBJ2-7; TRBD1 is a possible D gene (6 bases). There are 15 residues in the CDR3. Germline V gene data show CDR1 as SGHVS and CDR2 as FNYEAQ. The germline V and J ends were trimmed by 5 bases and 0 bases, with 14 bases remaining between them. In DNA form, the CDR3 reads TGTGCCAGCAGCCTAGATTCGGGACACTCCTACGAGCAGTACTTC. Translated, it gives CASSLDSGHSYEQYF. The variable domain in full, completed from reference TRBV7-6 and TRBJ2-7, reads GAGVSQSPRYKVTKRGQDVALRCDPISGHVSLYWYRQALGQGPEFLTYFNYEAQQDKSGLPNDRFSAERPEGSISTLTIQRTEQRDSAMYRCASSLDSGHSYEQYFGPGTRLTVT.

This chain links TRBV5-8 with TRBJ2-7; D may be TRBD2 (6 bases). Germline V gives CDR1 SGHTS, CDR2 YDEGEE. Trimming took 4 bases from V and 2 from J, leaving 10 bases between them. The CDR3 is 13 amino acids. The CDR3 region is CASSTDYTYEQYF. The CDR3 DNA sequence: TGTGCCAGCAGCACGGACTACACCTACGAGCAGTACTTC.

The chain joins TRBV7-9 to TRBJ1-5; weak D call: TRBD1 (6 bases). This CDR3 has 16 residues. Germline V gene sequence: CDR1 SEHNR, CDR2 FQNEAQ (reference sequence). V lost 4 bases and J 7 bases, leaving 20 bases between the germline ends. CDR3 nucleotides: TGTGCCAGCAGCTCGGGGGCGTTAGGTGCGGGCCAGCCCCAGCATTTT. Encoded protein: CASSSGALGAGQPQHF.

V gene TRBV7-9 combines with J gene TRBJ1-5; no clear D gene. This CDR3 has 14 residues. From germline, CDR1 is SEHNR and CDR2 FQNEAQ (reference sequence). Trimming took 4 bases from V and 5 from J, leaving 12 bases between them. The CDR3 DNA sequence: TGTGCCAGCAGCTCCATGGGAGGAGATCAGCCCCAGCATTTT. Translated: CASSSMGGDQPQHF.

The CDR3 protein is CASSLGGRQETQYF. CDR3 bases: TGTGCCAGCAGCTTGGGGGGCCGGCAAGAGACCCAGTACTTC. The gene calls are TRBV13 and TRBJ2-5, with D perhaps being TRBD1 or TRBD2 (6 bases each). The CDR3 is made up of 14 amino acids. Between the trimmed V and J ends, which lost 3 bases and 2 bases, there was a span of 10 bases. Germline-derived CDR1 and CDR2 are PRHDT and FYEKMQ (reference sequence).

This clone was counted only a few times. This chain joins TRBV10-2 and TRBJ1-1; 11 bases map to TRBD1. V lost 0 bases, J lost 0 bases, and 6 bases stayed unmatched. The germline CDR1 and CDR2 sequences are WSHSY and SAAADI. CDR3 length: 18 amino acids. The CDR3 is CASSESTRTGGLNTEAFF. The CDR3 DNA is TGCGCCAGCAGTGAGTCGACTCGGACAGGGGGCCTGAACACTGAAGCTTTCTTT.

CDR3 nucleotide sequence: TGTGCCAGCAGCTTGGGGACAGCGATGGTGAGGGATACGCAGTATTTT. It is translated as CASSLGTAMVRDTQYF. This chain connects TRBV5-5 to TRBJ2-3, with a tentative D call TRBD1 (6 bases). V lost 0 bases and J 6 bases, leaving 17 bases between the germline ends. The CDR3 is made up of 16 amino acids. Germline V gives CDR1 SGHKS, CDR2 YYEKEE (reference sequence).

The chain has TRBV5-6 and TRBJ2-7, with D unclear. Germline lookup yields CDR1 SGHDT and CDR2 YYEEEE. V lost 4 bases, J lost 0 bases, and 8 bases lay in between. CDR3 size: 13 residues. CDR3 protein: CASSGPTSYEQYF. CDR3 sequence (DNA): TGTGCCAGCAGCGGCCCCACCTCCTACGAGCAGTACTTC. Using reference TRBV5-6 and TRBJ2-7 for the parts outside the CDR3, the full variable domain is DAGVTQSPTHLIKTRGQQVTLRCSPKSGHDTVSWYQQALGQGPQFIFQYYEEEERQRGNFPDRFSGHQFPNYSSELNVNALLLGDSALYLCASSGPTSYEQYFGPGTRLTVT.

In DNA, the CDR3 is TGTGCCAGCAGTGAAGCCTCTGGGGCCAACGTCCTGACTTTC. This gives the protein CASSEASGANVLTF. This chain connects TRBV6-1 to TRBJ2-6; D uncertain. The germline V gene has CDR1 MNHNS and CDR2 SASEGT. The CDR3 has 14 residues. The V gene lost 0 bases and the J gene lost 0 bases, with 0 bases spanning the gap.

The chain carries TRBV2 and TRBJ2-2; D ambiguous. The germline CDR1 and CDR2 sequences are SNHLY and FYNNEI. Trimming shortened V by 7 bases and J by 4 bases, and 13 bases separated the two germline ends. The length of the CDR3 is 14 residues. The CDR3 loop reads CASILGLATGELFF. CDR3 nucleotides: TGTGCCAGCATTCTTGGATTGGCCACCGGGGAGCTGTTTTTT.

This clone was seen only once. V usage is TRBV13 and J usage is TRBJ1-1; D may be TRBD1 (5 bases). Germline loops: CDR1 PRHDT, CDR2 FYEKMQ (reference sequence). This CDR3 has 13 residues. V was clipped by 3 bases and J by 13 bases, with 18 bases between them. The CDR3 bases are TGTGCCAGCAGCTTCAAAGGGACCGCACGGGTTTTCTTT. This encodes CASSFKGTARVFF.

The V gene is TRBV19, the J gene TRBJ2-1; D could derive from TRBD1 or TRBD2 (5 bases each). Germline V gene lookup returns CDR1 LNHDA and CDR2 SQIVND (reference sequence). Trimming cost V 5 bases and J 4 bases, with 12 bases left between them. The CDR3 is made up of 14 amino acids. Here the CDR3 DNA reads TGTGCCAGTAGTGCCGGGACCCTATACAATGAGCAGTTCTTC. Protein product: CASSAGTLYNEQFF.